Listed below are T cell receptor beta chains from one sample, sequenced in a study of radiation and T cells in renal cell carcinoma. Some clones are missing from TCRdb's copy, which holds only in-frame ones; the method was immunoSEQ multiplex PCR. Seen here are 110,000 to 150,000 clones, roughly 83% observed once, and the top ten hold roughly 23%. The starting material was blood, obtained from a patient whose treatment included radiotherapy and nephrectomy. The source of these receptors is a woman aged 45-60 years with renal cell carcinoma. Each CDR3 is given with its conserved first and last residue. The D gene is left open where the match is weak. Size tells how often a clone was seen (once, few, many) or the class of an expanded clone, and some rows leave it out.

D gene,J gene,V gene,clone size,CDR3 DNA,CDR3 protein
.,TRBJ1-2,TRBV6-1,once,TGTGCCAGCAGCGTGACAGGCTATGGCTACACCTTC,CASSVTGYGYTF
TRBD2,TRBJ2-7,TRBV10-3,.,TGTGCCATCACGGGGGGGGACGGCACCTACGAGCAGTACTTC,CAITGGDGTYEQYF
TRBD2,TRBJ2-2,TRBV27,.,TGTGCCAGCAGTTCGGGAACTAGCGGGAGTGGCCCCACCGGGGAGCTGTTTTTT,CASSSGTSGSGPTGELFF
TRBD1,TRBJ1-5,TRBV10-3,.,TGTGCCACCCAGGGGGAAGGAGAGGAGCCCCAGCATTTT,CATQGEGEEPQHF
TRBD1,TRBJ1-2,TRBV14,few,TGTGCCAGCAGCCAAGATTTGCAGGGGGCCTATGGCTACACCTTC,CASSQDLQGAYGYTF
.,TRBJ1-1,TRBV4-1,.,TGCGCCAGCAGCCAAGGGGACGGAAGAAACACTGAAGCTTTCTTT,CASSQGDGRNTEAFF
TRBD1,TRBJ1-1,TRBV7-9,.,TGTGCCAGCAGCGGTCAGGGACAGATGAACACTGAAGCTTTCTTT,CASSGQGQMNTEAFF
.,TRBJ1-2,TRBV11-3,.,TGTGCCAGCAGCTTAGAACTCGGGCGAAACCCCCGGAGGGACTATGGCTACACCTTC,CASSLELGRNPRRDYGYTF
TRBD1,TRBJ2-5,TRBV6-5,.,TGTGCCAGCAGCCCCCAGGACAGGGTGGGGGAGACCCAGTACTTC,CASSPQDRVGETQYF
TRBD1,TRBJ1-2,TRBV10-1,.,TGCGCCAGCAGCCCAGGGGGTTTGGACTATGGCTACACCTTC,CASSPGGLDYGYTF
.,TRBJ2-7,TRBV6-7,.,TGTGCCAGCACTCGGGAAGACTACGAGCAGTACTTC,CASTREDYEQYF
.,TRBJ2-1,TRBV7-2,.,TGTGCCAGCAGCCTATCCGGGGGTTCCTACAATGAGCAGTTCTTC,CASSLSGGSYNEQFF
.,TRBJ2-5,TRBV5-1,.,TGCGCCAGCAGCTTGGAAGAGACCCAGTACTTC,CASSLEETQYF
.,TRBJ2-7,TRBV7-6,.,TGTGCCAGCAGCTCCGGGCAGGGCCGGGAGCAGTACTTC,CASSSGQGREQYF
.,TRBJ2-3,TRBV2,.,TGTGCCAGCAGTGAAGGGCCGAATACAGATACGCAGTATTTT,CASSEGPNTDTQYF
.,TRBJ1-1,TRBV9,.,TGTGCCAGCAGCGAGATCGGCAGAAACACTGAAGCTTTCTTT,CASSEIGRNTEAFF
.,TRBJ2-7,TRBV7-2,.,TGTGCCAGCAGCTTAGGTCTCGGCACCTACGAGCAGTACTTC,CASSLGLGTYEQYF
.,TRBJ1-2,TRBV5-4,.,TGTGCCAGCAGCTTGACCGGCGGCTACTATGGCTACACCTTC,CASSLTGGYYGYTF
.,TRBJ1-1,TRBV10-3,.,TGTGCCACCAAGGGACGGGAGAACACTGAAGCTTTCTTT,CATKGRENTEAFF
.,TRBJ2-3,TRBV6-5,.,TGTGCCAGCTCCCCACCCCGGGGCAGCACAGATACGCAGTATTTT,CASSPPRGSTDTQYF
.,TRBJ1-1,TRBV10-3,.,TGTGCCATCAGTGACGGGTCTGAAGCTTTCTTT,CAISDGSEAFF
TRBD2,TRBJ2-7,TRBV7-9,.,TGTGCCAGCAGCGCGGCCGGGACTAGCGCCACTTACGAGCAGTACTTC,CASSAAGTSATYEQYF
.,TRBJ1-2,TRBV10-1,.,TGCGCCAGCAGTGATGGAGACAACTATGGCTACACCTTC,CASSDGDNYGYTF
TRBD1,TRBJ2-5,TRBV7-2,few,TGTGCCAGCAGCAGGGGGACAGGGGGCCCAGAGACCCAGTACTTC,CASSRGTGGPETQYF
TRBD1,TRBJ2-2,TRBV2,.,TGTGCCAGCAGTGAATCCCCACGGACAGGGGCCACCGGGGAGCTGTTTTTT,CASSESPRTGATGELFF
.,TRBJ1-5,TRBV9,.,TGTGCCAGCAGCGTATCCCTTAATCAGCCCCAGCATTTT,CASSVSLNQPQHF
.,TRBJ1-1,TRBV7-2,.,TGTGCCAGCAGCCCAGCCCTAGGGGACGCTTTCTTT,CASSPALGDAFF
.,TRBJ1-2,TRBV5-4,.,TGTGCCAGCAGCGTCCCCGGTGGCGGCCTTGGCTACACCTTC,CASSVPGGGLGYTF
.,TRBJ2-7,TRBV6-5,.,TGTGCCAGCCGGCCTTCGGGCCTAGGATCCTACGAGCAGTACTTC,CASRPSGLGSYEQYF
.,TRBJ2-6,TRBV27,.,TGTGCCAGCAGTTTCACAAGCTCTGGGGCCAACGTCCTGACTTTC,CASSFTSSGANVLTF
TRBD1,TRBJ1-1,TRBV5-4,.,TGTGCCAGCAGCTTACAGGGGGCGGGTGCTTTCTTT,CASSLQGAGAFF
.,TRBJ2-3,TRBV6-1,.,TGTGCCAGCAGTGAAGGGACAGCTCTTGATCCAACAGATACGCAGTATTTT,CASSEGTALDPTDTQYF
.,TRBJ1-1,TRBV14,.,TGTGCCAGCAGCAAAGACCCCGGGGCCAGGATTGAAGCTTTCTTT,CASSKDPGARIEAFF
.,TRBJ2-3,TRBV2,.,TGTGCCAGCAGTGAAGCCACGGTTGCAGATACGCAGTATTTT,CASSEATVADTQYF
.,TRBJ1-4,TRBV7-2,.,TGTGCCAGCAGCTTAGGGAGGGAAAGGGGAGAAAAACTGTTTTTT,CASSLGRERGEKLFF
.,TRBJ2-1,TRBV6-6,.,TGTGCCAGCAGTCGGTCGGGCTCCTACAATGAGCAGTTCTTC,CASSRSGSYNEQFF
.,TRBJ2-7,TRBV18,.,TGTGCCAGCTCACCCGGTGCCACCTCCTACGAGCAGTACTTC,CASSPGATSYEQYF
.,TRBJ1-1,TRBV28,.,TGTGCCAGCAGTTTATTTTCCCAGAATGCGAACACTGAAGCTTTCTTT,CASSLFSQNANTEAFF
.,TRBJ2-7,TRBV7-9,.,TGTGCCAGCAGATCATTGTACGAGCAGTACTTC,CASRSLYEQYF
.,TRBJ1-2,TRBV2,few,TGTGCCACCAGAGAGGGGAGGGAGAACTATGGCTACACCTTC,CATREGRENYGYTF
.,TRBJ2-7,TRBV6-5,.,TGTGCCAGCTCAACGGCTAGTGGAGCCTACGAGCAGTACTTC,CASSTASGAYEQYF
.,TRBJ1-5,TRBV2,.,TGTGCCAGCATTAGAGAACGAACTAATCAGCCCCAGCATTTT,CASIRERTNQPQHF
.,TRBJ2-7,TRBV5-1,.,TGCGCCAGCAGCTTGGAAGCGTACTCCTACGAGCAGTACTTC,CASSLEAYSYEQYF
TRBD1,TRBJ2-2,TRBV7-9,.,TGTGCCAGCGGCCGAGGGACAGTCAACACCGGGGAGCTGTTTTTT,CASGRGTVNTGELFF
TRBD1,TRBJ1-1,TRBV9,.,TGTGCCAGCAGCGTAGCTCAGGGACAGGAAGCTTTCTTT,CASSVAQGQEAFF
.,TRBJ2-1,TRBV6-6,.,TGTGCCAGCAGTTACAGGGGGGGAGACTCCTACAATGAGCAGTTCTTC,CASSYRGGDSYNEQFF
TRBD1,TRBJ1-5,TRBV7-2,.,TGTGCCAGCAGTTTCGGGACAGGGGGCTTCGATAGCAATCAGCCCCAGCATTTT,CASSFGTGGFDSNQPQHF
TRBD1,TRBJ2-5,TRBV5-1,.,TGCGCCAGCAGCGTGACAGGGGAGGAAGAGACCCAGTACTTC,CASSVTGEEETQYF
.,TRBJ1-5,TRBV29-1,.,TGCAGCGCGGGGGAGGGGGATCAGCCCCAGCATTTT,CSAGEGDQPQHF
TRBD2,TRBJ2-4,TRBV6-7,once,TGTGCCAGCAGCTTCGGGACTAGCGGGAGAAGGACGCGGAAAAACATTCAGTACTTC,CASSFGTSGRRTRKNIQYF
.,TRBJ2-7,TRBV7-2,.,TGTGCCAGCAGCTTACAGGGACCCCCCTACGAGCAGTACTTC,CASSLQGPPYEQYF
TRBD1,TRBJ1-3,TRBV7-2,.,TGTGCCAGCAGCTCCGACAGGGGGCTTGGAAACACCATATATTTT,CASSSDRGLGNTIYF
.,TRBJ2-3,TRBV19,.,TGTGCCAGTAGTACCGGGCCCCCTGGGGGCACAGATACGCAGTATTTT,CASSTGPPGGTDTQYF
.,TRBJ2-1,TRBV11-2,.,TGTGCCAGCAGCTTGTCGACTATTGAGCAGTTCTTC,CASSLSTIEQFF
.,TRBJ1-3,TRBV5-6,once,TGTGCCAGCAGCTTCCAAGGGTTGAATTCTGGAAACACCATATATTTT,CASSFQGLNSGNTIYF
.,TRBJ2-7,TRBV5-1,.,TGCGCCAGCAGCCCATTGAACGCTCTCTACGAGCAGTACTTC,CASSPLNALYEQYF
.,TRBJ1-2,TRBV5-4,.,TGTGCCAGCAGCTTGAGTCTTCAGCGGGCGGAGGGCTACACCTTC,CASSLSLQRAEGYTF
.,TRBJ1-6,TRBV5-1,.,TGCGCCAGCAGCTTATCCGGGGGTAATTCACCCCTCCACTTT,CASSLSGGNSPLHF
.,TRBJ1-2,TRBV28,.,TGTGCCAGCAGGACTCAAGGCTATGGCTACACCTTC,CASRTQGYGYTF
.,TRBJ2-5,TRBV6-5,.,TGTGCCAGCAGCCCCCGTCTCGGGCGAGGGACCCAGTACTTC,CASSPRLGRGTQYF